The source of this T cell receptor beta chain is a study of cytomegalovirus exposure and HLA in healthy donors. Whole-study context: Genotyping of roughly 400 donors showed that about 84% belonged to the Caucasian-associated ancestry cluster.

Notes on this clone: Antigen: not known.

The PCR ran on 60 Vbeta and 13 Jbeta primers. Assay used: immunoSEQ multiplex PCR; TCRdb lists only in-frame clones, some missing. The table shows around 110,000 clones, with 81% occurring only once. The study, taken as a whole, reports: Being indistinguishable, some V segments were excluded, TRBV6-2 and TRBV6-3 among them.

This CDR3 has 12 amino acids. Germline values: CDR1 MGHDK, CDR2 SYGVNS. The TCR originated in a man between 25 and 39 years old in good health and CMV-seronegative. Sequencing input: PBMCs. The rearrangement joins TRBV25-1 to TRBJ2-7, with D perhaps TRBD1 (5 bases). CDR3 sequence (DNA): TGTGCGTCGGGCAGGGCCACCTACGAGCAGTACTTC. It specifies CASGRATYEQYF.